One and the same sample provided the 10 T cell receptor beta chains below, sequenced in a study of T cells in Graves' hyperthyroidism and ophthalmopathy. TCR beta CDR3 regions were amplified from RNA transcripts. Primed by the HTBI set, a first-round RT-PCR was run on the TCR CDR3. Using its own MiXCR run on the multiplex PCR reads, TCRdb lists one record per CDR3 protein. The sample includes approximately 710,000 distinct CDR3 sequences, 15% to 20% of them seen just once. Sample: blood. These receptors came from a man aged 45-60 years with Graves' hyperthyroidism.

This clonotype was seen repeatedly, ten times or more. This chain uses TRBV11-2 with TRBJ2-1; TRBD1 aligns across 7 bases. The CDR3 extends over 13 amino acids. V lost 7 bases, J lost 10 bases, and 10 bases stayed unmatched. Germline CDR1 and CDR2: SGHAT and FQNNGV. For the CDR3, the DNA is TGTGCCAGCACCAACAGGGGTTCGGGGGAGCAGTTCTTC. Its translation is CASTNRGSGEQFF.

The rearrangement links TRBV7-9 to TRBJ2-1; TRBD2 matches 10 bases. Germline lookup yields CDR1 SEHNR and CDR2 FQNEAQ (reference sequence). CDR3 length: 15 residues. V trimming: 1 base; J trimming: 9 bases; junction bases outside the gene matches: 6. The chain's CDR3 is CASSLGASGSSEQFF. Written as DNA, the CDR3 is TGTGCCAGCAGCTTAGGGGCTAGCGGGAGCAGTGAGCAGTTCTTC.

The CDR3 region is CASSQLGQEQYF. The CDR3 DNA sequence: TGTGCCAGCAGCCAGCTCGGGCAAGAGCAGTACTTC. V and J are TRBV3-1 and TRBJ2-7; D is uncertain. CDR3 length equals 12 residues. CDR1 and CDR2 (germline): LGHDT, YNNKEL (reference sequence). The V end lost 3 bases, the J end lost 7 bases, and 10 bases lay between the germline ends.

This clonotype was seen more than once but under ten times. The chain carries TRBV7-3 and TRBJ2-7, with 12 bases lining up with TRBD1. The V segment lost 2 bases and the J segment 5 bases; nucleotides outside the gene matches: 4. Germline CDR1 reads SGHTA; CDR2 reads FQGTGA. The CDR3 is 15 residues long. In nucleotides, the CDR3 is TGTGCCAGCAGCTTATCAGGGACAGGGGGCCACGAGCAGTACTTC. Protein product: CASSLSGTGGHEQYF.

The chain has TRBV24-1 and TRBJ1-1; 8 nucleotides line up with TRBD1. J was trimmed by 4 bases and V by 5 bases; bases with no gene match: 2. The V gene's germline CDR1 is KGHDR and CDR2 SFDVKD. The CDR3 has 13 amino acids. CDR3: CATSVTGGTEAFF. The CDR3 DNA follows: TGTGCCACCAGTGTTACAGGGGGCACTGAAGCTTTCTTT.

This clonotype was found many times. This chain joins TRBV11-1 and TRBJ1-2; 8 bases align to TRBD1. Looked up from germline, CDR1 is SGHAT and CDR2 is FQDESV (reference sequence). CDR3 size: 16 residues. V shed 5 bases and J 0 bases; nucleotides not matched to a gene: 8. The CDR3 DNA is TGTGCCAGCAGCCCACGGGACAGGAGACCTAACTATGGCTACACCTTC. It translates to CASSPRDRRPNYGYTF.

The gene calls are TRBV27 and TRBJ1-1, with a possible D match to TRBD1 (6 bases). The germline V gene encodes CDR1 MNHEY and CDR2 SMNVEV (reference sequence). V lost 2 bases, J lost 3 bases, and 10 bases lay in between. The CDR3 has 14 residues. The CDR3 bases are TGTGCCAGCAGTTTACTGGGGGCGGACACTGAAGCTTTCTTT. Protein sequence: CASSLLGADTEAFF.

The V and J genes are TRBV20-1 and TRBJ2-5, with TRBD2 identical over 8 bases. V lost 6 bases, J lost 3 bases, and 9 bases stayed unmatched. This CDR3 is built from 14 residues. The germline V gene encodes CDR1 DFQATT and CDR2 SNEGSKA (reference sequence). The CDR3 nucleotides read TGCAGTGCCCCCCGGCCAGCGGGAGAAGAGACCCAGTACTTC. This sequence encodes CSAPRPAGEETQYF.

This clonotype was picked up many times. The rearrangement uses TRBV28 and TRBJ1-5; no firm D call. V was trimmed by 3 bases and J by 9 bases, leaving 9 bases between them. The length of the CDR3 is 12 residues. The germline CDR1 and CDR2 sequences are MDHEN and SYDVKM. The CDR3 coding sequence is TGTGCCAGCAGTTTTTCCTCGGTGCCCCAGCATTTT. Translation: CASSFSSVPQHF.

Worth noting for this clonotype: A much larger clone lies one base from this, so it may be a read error. V usage is TRBV9 and J usage is TRBJ2-5, with 7 nucleotides matching TRBD2. The CDR3 length is 14 residues. CDR1 is SGDLS and CDR2 is YYNGEE in the germline V gene. The CDR3 DNA reads as TGTGCCAGCAGCGTATCCAGCGGGGAAGAGACCCAGCACTTC. It codes for CASSVSSGEETQHF.